This entry describes one T cell receptor (beta chain). This specimen belongs to a study of blood T cell repertoires in COVID-19. Study-wide context: Acute and convalescent COVID-19 samples came from the United States, Italy and Spain. Sources were T cells, B-cell-depleted T cells, or PBMCs; the material itself was cDNA or gDNA.

The CDR3 extends over 14 amino acids. V trimming: 7 bases; J trimming: 0 bases; junction bases outside the gene matches: 5. Germline assignment: CDR1 MGHDK and CDR2 SYGVNS. Authors' analysis steps: It was from reference gene primer amplification that nucleated cell counts were estimated. Assay: immunoSEQ multiplex PCR; the TCRdb copy retains only in-frame clones and omits some. That table gives V, J and clone size, and the DNA gave D and trimming. The data hold 150,000 to 200,000 clones, with around 87% observed a single time. Sequencing was performed on peripheral blood. The clonotype was recovered from a woman between 18 and 29 years old who had recovered from COVID-19. The rearrangement uses TRBV25-1 and TRBJ1-1, with 7 bases matching TRBD1. CDR3 nucleotide sequence: TGTGCCAGCACCAGGACAGGTCTGAACACTGAAGCTTTCTTT. It codes for CASTRTGLNTEAFF.